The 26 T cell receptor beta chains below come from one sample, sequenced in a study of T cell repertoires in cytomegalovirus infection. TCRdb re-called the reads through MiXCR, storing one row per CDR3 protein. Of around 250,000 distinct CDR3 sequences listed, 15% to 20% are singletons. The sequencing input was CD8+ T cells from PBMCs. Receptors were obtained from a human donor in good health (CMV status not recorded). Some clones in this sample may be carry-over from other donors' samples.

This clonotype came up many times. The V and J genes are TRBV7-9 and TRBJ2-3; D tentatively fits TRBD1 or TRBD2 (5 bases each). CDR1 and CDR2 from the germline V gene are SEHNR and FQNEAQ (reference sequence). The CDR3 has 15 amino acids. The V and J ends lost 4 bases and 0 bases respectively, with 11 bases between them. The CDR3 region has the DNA TGTGCCAGCAGCTCGGGACGGATAAGCACAGATACGCAGTATTTT. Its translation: CASSSGRISTDTQYF.

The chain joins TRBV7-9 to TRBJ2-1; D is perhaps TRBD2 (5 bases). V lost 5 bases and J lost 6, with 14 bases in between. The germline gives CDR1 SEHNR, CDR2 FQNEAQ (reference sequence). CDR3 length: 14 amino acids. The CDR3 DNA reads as TGTGCCAGCAGCCCTGGTGCGGGCTCCAATGAGCAGTTCTTC. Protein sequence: CASSPGAGSNEQFF.

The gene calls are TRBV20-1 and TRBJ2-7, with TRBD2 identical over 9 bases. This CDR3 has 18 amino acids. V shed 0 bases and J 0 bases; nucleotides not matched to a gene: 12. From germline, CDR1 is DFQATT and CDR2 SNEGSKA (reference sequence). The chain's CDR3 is CSAREFSGGQSSSYEQYF. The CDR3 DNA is TGCAGTGCTAGAGAGTTTAGCGGGGGCCAATCAAGCTCCTACGAGCAGTACTTC.

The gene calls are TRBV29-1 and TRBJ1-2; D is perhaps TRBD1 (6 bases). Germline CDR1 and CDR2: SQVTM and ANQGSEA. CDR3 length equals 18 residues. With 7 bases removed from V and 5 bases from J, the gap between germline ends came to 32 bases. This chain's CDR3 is CSASHRTAPPDYAYGYTF. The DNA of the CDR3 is TGCAGCGCAAGCCATCGGACAGCCCCTCCTGATTATGCTTATGGCTACACCTTC.

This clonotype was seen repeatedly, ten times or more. The CDR3 loop reads CASSLLSGILDEQFF. CDR3 sequence (DNA): TGTGCCAGCAGTTTATTGTCGGGGATCCTCGATGAGCAGTTCTTC. The chain links TRBV27 to TRBJ2-1; a weak D match, TRBD2 (5 bases). Germline values: CDR1 MNHEY, CDR2 SMNVEV (reference sequence). There are 15 residues in the CDR3. Trimming left V 1 base short and J 8 bases short, with 15 bases between.

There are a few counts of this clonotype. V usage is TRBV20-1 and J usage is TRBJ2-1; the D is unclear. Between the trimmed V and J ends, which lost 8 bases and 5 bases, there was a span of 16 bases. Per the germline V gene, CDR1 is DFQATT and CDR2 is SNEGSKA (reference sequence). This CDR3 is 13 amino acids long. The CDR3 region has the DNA TGCAGTCCCACCAACCCCCGGGACAATGAGCAGTTCTTC. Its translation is CSPTNPRDNEQFF.

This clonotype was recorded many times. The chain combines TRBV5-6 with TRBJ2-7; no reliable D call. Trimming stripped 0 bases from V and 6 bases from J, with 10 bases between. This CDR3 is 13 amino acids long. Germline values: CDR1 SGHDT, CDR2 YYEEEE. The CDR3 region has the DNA TGTGCCAGCAGCTTGGAGGCGGCAGCCGAGCAGTACTTC. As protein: CASSLEAAAEQYF. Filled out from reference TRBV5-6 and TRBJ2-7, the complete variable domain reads DAGVTQSPTHLIKTRGQQVTLRCSPKSGHDTVSWYQQALGQGPQFIFQYYEEEERQRGNFPDRFSGHQFPNYSSELNVNALLLGDSALYLCASSLEAAAEQYFGPGTRLTVT.

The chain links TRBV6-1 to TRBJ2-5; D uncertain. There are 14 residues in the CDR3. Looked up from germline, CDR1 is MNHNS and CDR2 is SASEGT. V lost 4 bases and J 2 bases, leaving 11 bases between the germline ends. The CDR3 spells CASSGRLPQETQYF. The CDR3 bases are TGTGCCAGCAGTGGCAGACTTCCGCAAGAGACCCAGTACTTC.

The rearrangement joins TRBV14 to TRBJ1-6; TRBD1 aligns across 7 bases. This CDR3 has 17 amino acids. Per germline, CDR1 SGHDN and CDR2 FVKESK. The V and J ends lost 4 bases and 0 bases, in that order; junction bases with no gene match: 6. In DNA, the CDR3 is TGTGCCAGCAGCCCTGGGACAGAGAGCTCCTATAATTCACCCCTCCACTTT. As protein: CASSPGTESSYNSPLHF.

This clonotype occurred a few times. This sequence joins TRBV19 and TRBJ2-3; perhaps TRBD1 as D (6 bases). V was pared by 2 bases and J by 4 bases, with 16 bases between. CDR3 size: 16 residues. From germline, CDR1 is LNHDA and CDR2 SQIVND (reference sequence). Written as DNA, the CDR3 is TGTGCCAGTAGTATAAACTCGCAGGGGCGAGCAGATACGCAGTATTTT. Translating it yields CASSINSQGRADTQYF.

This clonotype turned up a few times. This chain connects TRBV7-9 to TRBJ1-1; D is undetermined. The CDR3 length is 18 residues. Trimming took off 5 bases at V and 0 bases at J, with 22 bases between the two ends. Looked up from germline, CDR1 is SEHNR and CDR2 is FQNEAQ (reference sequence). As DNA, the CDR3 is TGTGCCAGCAGCGCCCGCCCCTCGTCGGCCCGAATGAACACTGAAGCTTTCTTT. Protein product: CASSARPSSARMNTEAFF.

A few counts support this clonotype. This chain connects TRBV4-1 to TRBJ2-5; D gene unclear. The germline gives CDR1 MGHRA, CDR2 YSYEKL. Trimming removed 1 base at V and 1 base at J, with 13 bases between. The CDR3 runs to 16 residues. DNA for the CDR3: TGCGCCAGCAGCCAAGGAGTCTTAGACACCCAAGAGACCCAGTACTTC. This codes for CASSQGVLDTQETQYF.

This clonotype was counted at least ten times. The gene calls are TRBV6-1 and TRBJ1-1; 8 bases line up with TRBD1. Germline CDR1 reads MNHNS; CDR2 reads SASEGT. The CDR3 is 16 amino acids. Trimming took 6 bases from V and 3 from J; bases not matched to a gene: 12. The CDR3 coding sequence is TGTGCCAGCAGCGAGGACAGGGAGCTTTGGGACACTGAAGCTTTCTTT. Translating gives CASSEDRELWDTEAFF.

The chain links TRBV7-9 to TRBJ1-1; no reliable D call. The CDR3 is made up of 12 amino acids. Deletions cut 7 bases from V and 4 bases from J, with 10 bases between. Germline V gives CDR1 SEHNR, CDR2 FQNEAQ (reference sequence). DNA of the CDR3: TGTGCCAGCACCCCTTTTGGCACTGAAGCTTTCTTT. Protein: CASTPFGTEAFF.

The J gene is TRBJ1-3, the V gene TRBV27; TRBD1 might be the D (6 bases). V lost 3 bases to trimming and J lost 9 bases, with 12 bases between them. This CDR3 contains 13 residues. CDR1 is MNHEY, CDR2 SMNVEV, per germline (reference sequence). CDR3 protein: CASSLAPGATIYF. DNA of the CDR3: TGTGCCAGCAGTTTGGCCCCAGGGGCCACCATATATTTT.

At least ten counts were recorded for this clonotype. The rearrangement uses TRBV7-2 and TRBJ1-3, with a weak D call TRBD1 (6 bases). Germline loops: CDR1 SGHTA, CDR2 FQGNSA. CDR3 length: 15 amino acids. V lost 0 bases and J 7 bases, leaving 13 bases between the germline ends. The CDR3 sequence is CASSLAPGAGNTIYF. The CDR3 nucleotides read TGTGCCAGCAGCTTAGCCCCGGGGGCCGGGAACACCATATATTTT.

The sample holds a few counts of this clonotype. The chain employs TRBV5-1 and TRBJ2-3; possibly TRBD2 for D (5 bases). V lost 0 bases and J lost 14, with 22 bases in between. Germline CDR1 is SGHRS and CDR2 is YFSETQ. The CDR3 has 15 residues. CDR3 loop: CASSLGPRGKEFLYF. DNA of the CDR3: TGCGCCAGCAGCTTGGGCCCCCGGGGAAAGGAGTTCCTGTATTTT. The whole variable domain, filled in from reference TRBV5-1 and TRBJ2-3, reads KAGVTQTPRYLIKTRGQQVTLSCSPISGHRSVSWYQQTPGQGLQFLFEYFSETQRNKGNFPGRFSGRQFSNSRSEMNVSTLELGDSALYLCASSLGPRGKEFLYFGPGTRLTVL.

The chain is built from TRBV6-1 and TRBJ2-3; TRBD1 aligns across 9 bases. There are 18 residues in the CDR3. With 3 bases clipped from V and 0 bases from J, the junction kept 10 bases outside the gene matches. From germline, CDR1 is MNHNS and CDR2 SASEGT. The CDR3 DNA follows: TGTGCCAGCAGTGACGGCCCCCTCGGGACAGGGAGCACAGATACGCAGTATTTT. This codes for CASSDGPLGTGSTDTQYF.

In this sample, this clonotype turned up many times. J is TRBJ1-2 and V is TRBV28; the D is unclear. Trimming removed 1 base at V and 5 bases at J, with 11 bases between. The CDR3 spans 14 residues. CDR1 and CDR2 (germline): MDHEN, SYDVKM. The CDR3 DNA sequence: TGTGCCAGCAGTTTATCTGGCCTGAGGTATGGCTACACCTTC. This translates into CASSLSGLRYGYTF.

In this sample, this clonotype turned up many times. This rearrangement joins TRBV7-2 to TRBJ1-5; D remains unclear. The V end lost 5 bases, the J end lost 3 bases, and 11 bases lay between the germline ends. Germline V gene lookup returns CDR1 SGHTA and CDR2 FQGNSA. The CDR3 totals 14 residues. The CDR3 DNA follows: TGTGCCAGCAGCCCGTCGGCGGTCAATCAGCCCCAGCATTTT. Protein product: CASSPSAVNQPQHF. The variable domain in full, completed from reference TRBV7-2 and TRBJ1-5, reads GAGVSQSPSNKVTEKGKDVELRCDPISGHTALYWYRQSLGQGLEFLIYFQGNSAPDKSGLPSDRFSAERTGGSVSTLTIQRTQQEDSAVYLCASSPSAVNQPQHFGDGTRLSIL.

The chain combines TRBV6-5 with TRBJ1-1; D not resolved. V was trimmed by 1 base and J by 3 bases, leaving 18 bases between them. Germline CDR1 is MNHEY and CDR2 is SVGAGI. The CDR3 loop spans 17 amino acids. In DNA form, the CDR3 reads TGTGCCAGCAGTTACTTATGGTTTGGGGAAGGTGACACTGAAGCTTTCTTT. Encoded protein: CASSYLWFGEGDTEAFF.

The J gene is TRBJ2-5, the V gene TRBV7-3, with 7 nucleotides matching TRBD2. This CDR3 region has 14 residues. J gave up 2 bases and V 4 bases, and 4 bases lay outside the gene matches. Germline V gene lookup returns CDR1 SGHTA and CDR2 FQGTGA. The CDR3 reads CASSSGREQETQYF. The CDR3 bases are TGTGCCAGCAGCTCGGGGAGGGAGCAAGAGACCCAGTACTTC.

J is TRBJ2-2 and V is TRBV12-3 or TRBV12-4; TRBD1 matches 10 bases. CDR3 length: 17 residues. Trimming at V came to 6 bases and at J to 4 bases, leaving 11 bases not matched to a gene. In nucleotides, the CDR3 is TGTGCCAGCAGACCGACAGGGGGCTATTACGGCACCGGGGAGCTGTTTTTT. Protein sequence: CASRPTGGYYGTGELFF.

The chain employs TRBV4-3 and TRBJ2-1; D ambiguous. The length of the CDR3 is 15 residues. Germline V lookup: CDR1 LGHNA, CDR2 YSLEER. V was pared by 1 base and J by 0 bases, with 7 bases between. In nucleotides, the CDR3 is TGCGCCAGCAGCCAAGTGTCTAGCTCCTACAATGAGCAGTTCTTC. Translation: CASSQVSSSYNEQFF.

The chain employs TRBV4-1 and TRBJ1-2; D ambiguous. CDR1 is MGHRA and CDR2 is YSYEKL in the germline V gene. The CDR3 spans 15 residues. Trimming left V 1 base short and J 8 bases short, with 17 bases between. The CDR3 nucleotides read TGCGCCAGCAGCCAAGGCCCTTCGGGATATGAGGGCTACACCTTC. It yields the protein CASSQGPSGYEGYTF.

CDR3 bases: TGCAGTGCTAGGCCCAGGAACATGAACACTGAAGCTTTCTTT. Translation: CSARPRNMNTEAFF. The V and J genes are TRBV20-1 and TRBJ1-1; D unclear. The CDR3 has 14 residues. Trimming removed 3 bases from V and 0 bases from J, with 11 bases in between. Germline V gene lookup returns CDR1 DFQATT and CDR2 SNEGSKA (reference sequence).